This is a list of T cell receptor beta chains from one sample in a study of T-cell memory formation after mild COVID-19. TCRdb re-analysed the 5' RACE reads in MiXCR, keeping a single row per CDR3 protein. The data show about half a million distinct CDR3 sequences, about 20% seen once. Sequencing input: PBMCs or a T cell subset sorted from them (not recorded which). These TCRs come from an adult woman who had mild COVID-19 (a few samples of this study predate the infection). Cell type and time point are not known. Each CDR3 is given with its conserved first and last residue. The order of the fields is J gene, D gene, CDR3 length, V gene, clone size, CDR3 protein, CDR3 DNA. The D gene is left open where the match is weak. For some rows the clone size is stated as once, few or many, or as a class when expanded; others skip it.

>TRBJ1-1|TRBD1|14|TRBV7-8|-
CASSPPTGGTEAFF
TGTGCCAGCAGCCCACCGACAGGGGGCACTGAAGCTTTCTTT
>TRBJ1-2|-|13|TRBV7-2|-
CASSLAFSDGYTF
TGTGCCAGCAGCTTAGCGTTTTCCGATGGCTACACCTTC
>TRBJ1-2|-|13|TRBV12-3/TRBV12-4|-
CASSVLLDYGYTF
TGTGCCAGCAGCGTGCTTCTGGACTATGGCTACACCTTC
>TRBJ2-2|TRBD2|16|TRBV20-1|many
CSARDWASGSPGELFF
TGCAGTGCTAGAGATTGGGCTAGCGGGAGCCCCGGGGAGCTGTTTTTT
>TRBJ2-7|-|15|TRBV5-1|-
CASSPHYRESYEQYF
TGCGCCAGCAGCCCTCATTACAGGGAGTCCTACGAGCAGTACTTC
>TRBJ1-1|-|13|TRBV6-2/TRBV6-3|-
CASKGYMNTEAFF
TGTGCCAGCAAGGGTTATATGAACACTGAAGCTTTCTTT
>TRBJ2-5|-|16|TRBV20-1|few
CSARDTTGGIQETQYF
TGCAGTGCCAGAGATACTACCGGGGGTATCCAAGAGACCCAGTACTTC
>TRBJ2-3|TRBD2|15|TRBV7-9|few
CASSLGRGGPDTQYF
TGTGCCAGCAGCTTAGGGCGGGGGGGCCCAGATACGCAGTATTTT
>TRBJ1-2|-|12|TRBV29-1|-
CSVVLQGKGYTF
TGCAGCGTTGTCTTACAGGGAAAGGGCTACACCTTC
>TRBJ2-3|TRBD2|15|TRBV6-5|-
CASSRRGGAGDTQYF
TGTGCCAGCAGCCGCCGCGGGGGGGCCGGGGATACGCAGTATTTT
>TRBJ2-4|-|16|TRBV21-1|few
CASSKMPDRKKNIQYF
TGTGCCAGCAGCAAAATGCCTGACAGGAAAAAAAACATTCAGTACTTC
>TRBJ2-7|TRBD1|14|TRBV27|few
CASTPPDRRYEQYF
TGTGCCAGCACCCCGCCGGACAGGAGATACGAGCAGTACTTC
>TRBJ1-1|-|16|TRBV5-1|-
CASSLVRNSLNTEAFF
TGCGCCAGCAGCTTGGTCAGGAACAGCCTGAACACTGAAGCTTTCTTT
>TRBJ1-1|-|16|TRBV6-5|-
CASTQTATGLNTEAFF
TGTGCCAGCACCCAAACCGCCACAGGGCTGAACACTGAAGCTTTCTTT
>TRBJ2-1|TRBD1|20|TRBV5-1|-
CASSLGVGRGIRSSYNEQFF
TGCGCCAGCAGCCTGGGGGTTGGCAGGGGGATAAGAAGCTCCTACAATGAGCAGTTCTTC
>TRBJ2-2|-|17|TRBV11-2|-
CASSLGPLRPNTGELFF
TGTGCCAGCAGCTTAGGGCCCCTGCGGCCGAACACCGGGGAGCTGTTTTTT
>TRBJ2-3|TRBD2|18|TRBV7-2|few
CASSAPARLAGGTDTQYF
TGTGCCAGCAGCGCACCCGCAAGACTAGCGGGGGGCACAGATACGCAGTATTTT
>TRBJ1-1|-|13|TRBV6-5|-
CASTAGLNTEAFF
TGTGCCAGCACTGCAGGGTTGAACACTGAAGCTTTCTTT
>TRBJ2-5|-|13|TRBV11-3|-
CASSLDPSETQYF
TGTGCCAGCAGCTTAGATCCTTCGGAGACCCAGTACTTC
>TRBJ1-1|TRBD1|14|TRBV7-3|many
CASSQTGRNTEAFF
TGTGCCAGCAGCCAGACAGGGAGGAACACTGAAGCTTTCTTT
>TRBJ2-7|-|14|TRBV20-1|-
CSATGRGLSYEQYF
TGCAGTGCAACTGGCAGGGGCTTGTCCTACGAGCAGTACTTC